This TCR beta chain was sequenced in a study of blood T cell repertoires in COVID-19. Study summary: T cells, B-cell-depleted T cells, or PBMCs supplied cDNA or gDNA.

The participants were between roughly 18 and 100 years old and came from about two dozen US areas. The authors' processing: By means of reference gene primer amplification, nucleated cell counts were estimated. Generated by immunoSEQ multiplex PCR, the TCRdb table keeps only in-frame clones and is missing some. D and trimming come from the DNA, and the V and J calls and clone size come from that table. This table has under 250,000 clones, roughly nine tenths appearing once. Trimming stripped 4 bases from V and 4 bases from J, with 11 bases between. Germline V lookup: CDR1 LGHDT, CDR2 YNNKEL (reference sequence). The CDR3 loop spans 14 amino acids.

The sequence came from a man aged 25-40 years who had recovered from COVID-19. This chain joins TRBV3-1 (or the pseudogene TRBV3-2) and TRBJ1-3; D might be TRBD1 (5 bases). The specimen sequenced was PBMCs or T cells enriched from blood (not recorded which). CDR3 coding DNA: TGTGCCAGCAGCCGTACAGGACCCGGAAACACCATATATTTT. This codes for CASSRTGPGNTIYF.